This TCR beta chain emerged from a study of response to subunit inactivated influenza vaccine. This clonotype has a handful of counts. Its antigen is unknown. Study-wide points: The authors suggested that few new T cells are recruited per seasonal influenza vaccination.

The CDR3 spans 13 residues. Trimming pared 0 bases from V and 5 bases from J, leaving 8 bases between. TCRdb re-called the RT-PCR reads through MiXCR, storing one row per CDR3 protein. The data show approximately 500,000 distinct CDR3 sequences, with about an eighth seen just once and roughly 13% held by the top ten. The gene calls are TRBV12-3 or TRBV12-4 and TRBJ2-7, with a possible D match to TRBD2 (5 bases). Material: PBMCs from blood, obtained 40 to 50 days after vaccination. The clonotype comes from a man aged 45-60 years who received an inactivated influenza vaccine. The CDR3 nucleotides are TGTGCCAGCAGTTTAGCGCACGGGAACGAGCAGTACTTC. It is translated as CASSLAHGNEQYF.